This T cell receptor (beta chain) was sequenced in a study of cytomegalovirus exposure and HLA in healthy donors. Across the study: Ancestry clustering placed 81% of approximately 420 genotyped donors in the Caucasian-associated cluster.

Trimming removed 0 bases at V and 2 bases at J, with 11 bases between. Germline CDR1 SGHDN, CDR2 FVKESK. The CDR3 covers 15 residues. With respect to this clone: Its antigen is currently unknown.

PCR primers comprised 60 Vbeta and 13 Jbeta primers. This table comes from immunoSEQ multiplex PCR, and its TCRdb copy is limited to in-frame clones, with some not included. The data show over 150,000 clones, about 80% seen once. Study observations and caveats: Altogether, some 170 TCR beta chains were recorded as cytomegalovirus-associated. Most TCR sequences showed up rarely, but some public TCRs showed up in many donors.

The chain employs TRBV14 and TRBJ2-7; D ambiguous. The source is a woman aged 25-40 years in good health and CMV-seronegative. Sequencing was done on a sample of PBMCs. The chain's CDR3 is CASSQDPRYPYEQYF. Here the CDR3 DNA reads TGTGCCAGCAGCCAAGATCCGAGGTATCCCTACGAGCAGTACTTC. The full variable domain, with the rest looked up from reference TRBV14 and TRBJ2-7, is EAGVTQFPSHSVIEKGQTVTLRCDPISGHDNLYWYRRVMGKEIKFLLHFVKESKQDESGMPNNRFLAERTGGTYSTLKVQPAELEDSGVYFCASSQDPRYPYEQYFGPGTRLTVT.